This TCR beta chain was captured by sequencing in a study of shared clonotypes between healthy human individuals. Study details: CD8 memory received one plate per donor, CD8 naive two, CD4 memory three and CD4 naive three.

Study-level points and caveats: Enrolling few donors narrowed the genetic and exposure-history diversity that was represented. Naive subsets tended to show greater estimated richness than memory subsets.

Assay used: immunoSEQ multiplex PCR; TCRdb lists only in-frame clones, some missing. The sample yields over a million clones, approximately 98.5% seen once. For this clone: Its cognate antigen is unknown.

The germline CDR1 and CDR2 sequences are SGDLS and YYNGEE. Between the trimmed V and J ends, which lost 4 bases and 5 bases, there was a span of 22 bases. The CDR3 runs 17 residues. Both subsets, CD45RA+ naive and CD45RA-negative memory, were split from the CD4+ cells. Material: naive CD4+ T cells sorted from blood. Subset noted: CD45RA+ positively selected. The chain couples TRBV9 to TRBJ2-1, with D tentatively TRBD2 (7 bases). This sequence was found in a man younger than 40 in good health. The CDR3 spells CASSLRRGREPHNEQFF. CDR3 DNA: TGTGCCAGCAGCCTCCGCCGGGGGCGGGAGCCCCACAATGAGCAGTTCTTC.